The next 28 T cell receptor beta chains were all read from a single sample in a study of blood T cell repertoires in COVID-19. Repertoires were generated with immunoSEQ multiplex PCR, while TCRdb's copy carries only in-frame clones and drops some. The sample has around 100,000 clones; approximately 90% are singletons. Sequencing was performed on peripheral blood. These receptor sequences come from a woman at least 80 years old in a cohort sampled during active COVID-19.

J is TRBJ1-2 and V is TRBV2; 7 bases map to TRBD1. Germline V gene data show CDR1 as SNHLY and CDR2 as FYNNEI. This CDR3 contains 14 residues. V was pared by 6 bases and J by 3 bases, with 7 bases of the junction left unmatched. This CDR3 reads CASSLRQGDYGYTF. The CDR3 DNA sequence: TGTGCCAGCAGCCTAAGACAGGGTGACTATGGCTACACCTTC.

V gene TRBV5-1 combines with J gene TRBJ1-2; perhaps TRBD1 as D (5 bases). V lost 0 bases and J lost 6, with 9 bases in between. This CDR3 has 13 amino acids. Germline V lookup: CDR1 SGHRS, CDR2 YFSETQ. The CDR3 is CASSLAGGDGYTF. In DNA form, the CDR3 reads TGCGCCAGCAGCTTGGCGGGGGGAGATGGCTACACCTTC.

This clone appeared a single time. The chain links TRBV11-2 to TRBJ2-7; D possibly corresponds to TRBD2 (5 bases). The CDR3 extends over 14 amino acids. V was shortened by 0 bases and J by 2 bases, with 8 bases between the two germline ends. In germline, CDR1 is SGHAT, CDR2 FQNNGV. CDR3 sequence (DNA): TGTGCCAGCAGCTTAGATCGGGGTCCCTACGAGCAGTACTTC. The encoded protein is CASSLDRGPYEQYF.

The CDR3 loop is CASSLWYRGRADMTDTDTQYF. CDR3 coding DNA: TGTGCCAGCAGTTTATGGTACCGCGGGAGGGCCGACATGACCGACACAGATACGCAGTATTTT. The chain carries TRBV28 and TRBJ2-3; 9 positions match TRBD2. Germline-derived CDR1 and CDR2 are MDHEN and SYDVKM. Trimming cost V 0 bases and J 2 bases; bases outside gene matches: 18. CDR3 length: 21 residues. The variable domain in full, completed from reference TRBV28 and TRBJ2-3, reads DVKVTQSSRYLVKRTGEKVFLECVQDMDHENMFWYRQDPGLGLRLIYFSYDVKMKEKGDIPEGYSVSREKKERFSLILESASTNQTSMYLCASSLWYRGRADMTDTDTQYFGPGTRLTVL.

This chain joins TRBV18 and TRBJ2-3; D unclear. Per germline, CDR1 KGHSH and CDR2 LQKENI. The CDR3 totals 13 residues. V was shortened by 1 base and J by 5 bases, with 7 bases between the two germline ends. CDR3 amino acids: CASSPRQEDTQYF. CDR3 in DNA: TGTGCCAGCTCACCACGTCAGGAAGATACGCAGTATTTT. The complete variable domain, with remaining parts taken from reference TRBV18 and TRBJ2-3, reads NAGVMQNPRHLVRRRGQEARLRCSPMKGHSHVYWYRQLPEEGLKFMVYLQKENIIDESGMPKERFSAEFPKEGPSILRIQQVVRGDSAAYFCASSPRQEDTQYFGPGTRLTVL.

The DNA for the CDR3 is TGTGCCAGCAGGGACAGCTTACCTCCTACTAACTATGGCTACACCTTC. This sequence encodes CASRDSLPPTNYGYTF. The genes are TRBV2 and TRBJ1-2; D might be TRBD1 (6 bases). The V gene lost 6 bases and the J gene lost 0 bases, with 17 bases spanning the gap. The CDR3 is made up of 16 amino acids. The germline V gene has CDR1 SNHLY and CDR2 FYNNEI. The variable domain in full, completed from reference TRBV2 and TRBJ1-2, reads EPEVTQTPSHQVTQMGQEVILRCVPISNHLYFYWYRQILGQKVEFLVSFYNNEISEKSEIFDDQFSVERPDGSNFTLKIRSTKLEDSAMYFCASRDSLPPTNYGYTFGSGTRLTVV.

The chain joins TRBV9 to TRBJ2-2, with 14 bases lining up with TRBD2. V was pared by 2 bases and J by 6 bases, with 3 bases of the junction left unmatched. This CDR3 has 16 amino acids. Germline CDR1 and CDR2: SGDLS and YYNGEE. CDR3 sequence (DNA): TGTGCCAGCAGCGTTATGACTAGCGGGAGGGCCGGGGAGCTGTTTTTT. Protein sequence: CASSVMTSGRAGELFF.

The chain joins TRBV27 to TRBJ2-6, with D perhaps matching TRBD2 (8 bases). The germline V gene has CDR1 MNHEY and CDR2 SMNVEV (reference sequence). V shed 6 bases and J shed 0 bases, with 24 bases lying between them. The CDR3 extends over 20 amino acids. The CDR3 coding sequence is TGTGCCAGCAGCCCTGCCGTCGGGAGGGGGCAGCTCTCTGGGGCCAACGTCCTGACTTTC. This codes for CASSPAVGRGQLSGANVLTF.

This chain joins TRBV24-1 and TRBJ1-5; TRBD1 matches 12 bases. This CDR3 spans 18 amino acids. Germline V gene lookup returns CDR1 KGHDR and CDR2 SFDVKD. With V trimmed by 5 bases and J by 1 base, 8 bases remained unmatched. CDR3: CATSGRDRGPMSNQPQHF. As DNA, the CDR3 is TGTGCCACCAGTGGGCGGGACAGGGGGCCGATGAGCAATCAGCCCCAGCATTTT.

This chain joins TRBV19 and TRBJ2-2; 8 nucleotides agree with TRBD1. The CDR3 runs to 15 residues. The germline V gene encodes CDR1 LNHDA and CDR2 SQIVND (reference sequence). The junction had 8 bases not matched to a gene; V was cut back by 6 bases and J by 5 bases. The CDR3 DNA follows: TGTGCCAGTAGGTCCTCCGGGACAGGAACCGGGGAGCTGTTTTTT. It codes for CASRSSGTGTGELFF.

This chain joins TRBV9 and TRBJ1-1; unclear D gene. Germline loops: CDR1 SGDLS, CDR2 YYNGEE. Between the trimmed V and J ends, which lost 3 bases and 1 base, there was a span of 7 bases. The length of the CDR3 is 13 residues. This CDR3 is CASSERGNTEAFF. For the CDR3, the DNA is TGTGCCAGCAGCGAACGGGGGAACACTGAAGCTTTCTTT.

The chain links TRBV28 to TRBJ1-5, with D possibly being TRBD1 (6 bases). The CDR3 consists of 11 residues. V lost 4 bases and J lost 15, with 13 bases in between. CDR1 and CDR2 from the germline V gene are MDHEN and SYDVKM. Here the CDR3 DNA reads TGTGCCAGCAGTTCCTGGGACACTTGGCATTTT. Protein: CASSSWDTWHF.

This clone was seen a single time. The rearrangement uses TRBV3-1 (or the pseudogene TRBV3-2) and TRBJ2-4, with D hard to call. The V gene lost 0 bases and the J gene lost 0 bases, with 6 bases spanning the gap. Looked up from germline, CDR1 is LGHDT and CDR2 is YNNKEL (reference sequence). This CDR3 comprises 15 residues. CDR3 residues: CASSQDTLAKNIQYF. For the CDR3, the DNA is TGTGCCAGCAGCCAAGATACTTTAGCCAAAAACATTCAGTACTTC.

The chain recombines TRBV6-5 with TRBJ2-2; D gene unclear. V was shortened by 8 bases and J by 0 bases, with 13 bases between the two germline ends. CDR3 length: 15 residues. In germline, CDR1 is MNHEY, CDR2 SVGAGI. CDR3 in amino acids: CASENLAANTGELFF. Written as DNA, the CDR3 is TGTGCCAGCGAAAACTTAGCCGCGAACACCGGGGAGCTGTTTTTT.

This clone showed up just a few times. V is TRBV7-9 and J is TRBJ2-3, with D perhaps TRBD1 (5 bases). This CDR3 contains 15 residues. Germline CDR1 reads SEHNR; CDR2 reads FQNEAQ (reference sequence). V lost 5 bases and J 2 bases, leaving 14 bases between the germline ends. CDR3 loop: CASSAWGAPTDTQYF. The CDR3 coding sequence is TGTGCCAGCAGCGCCTGGGGCGCACCCACAGATACGCAGTATTTT.

This sequence joins TRBV10-3 and TRBJ2-5, with TRBD1 identical over 8 bases. Germline CDR1 ENHRY, CDR2 SYGVKD. Trimming took 2 bases from V and 6 from J; bases not matched to a gene: 8. The CDR3 loop spans 15 amino acids. DNA of the CDR3: TGTGCCATCAGTGAGGGAGCAGGGGGCGGAAAGACCCAGTACTTC. It is translated as CAISEGAGGGKTQYF.

The chain links TRBV7-2 to TRBJ2-7; 10 bases align to TRBD2. CDR3 length: 16 residues. Germline trimming cut 7 bases from V and 6 bases from J; bases unmatched to any gene: 15. Germline CDR1 SGHTA, CDR2 FQGNSA. CDR3 loop: CASNPMGASGSGEQYF. The CDR3 DNA reads TGTGCCAGCAACCCTATGGGGGCTAGCGGGAGTGGCGAGCAGTACTTC.

The V and J genes are TRBV28 and TRBJ1-2, with 7 bases identical to TRBD1. The CDR3 extends over 12 amino acids. CDR1 is MDHEN, CDR2 SYDVKM, per germline. The ends lost 6 bases at V and 4 bases at J; junction bases unmatched: 2. CDR3 amino acids: CASRRQGYGYTF. The CDR3 DNA follows: TGTGCCAGCAGGCGACAGGGCTATGGCTACACCTTC.

The chain has TRBV19 and TRBJ2-6; 8 bases are a match to TRBD1. J gave up 4 bases and V 7 bases, and 6 bases lay outside the gene matches. The CDR3 contains 15 residues. CDR1 and CDR2 (germline): LNHDA, SQIVND (reference sequence). CDR3 nucleotide sequence: TGTGCCAGTATACCAGGGGGCGCCGGGGCCAACGTCCTGACTTTC. This encodes CASIPGGAGANVLTF.

The chain has TRBV28 and TRBJ2-3, with 10 bases identical to TRBD2. The CDR3 sequence is 15 residues long. Trimming removed 5 bases from V and 0 bases from J; junction bases left unmatched: 2. Germline CDR1 MDHEN, CDR2 SYDVKM. CDR3 loop: CASSPTSGSTDTQYF. DNA of the CDR3: TGTGCCAGCAGTCCGACTAGCGGGAGCACAGATACGCAGTATTTT.

This rearrangement joins TRBV5-1 to TRBJ2-3, with D possibly TRBD2 on 5 matching bases. Deletions cut 0 bases from V and 8 bases from J, with 16 bases between. The CDR3 covers 15 residues. CDR1 and CDR2 from the germline V gene are SGHRS and YFSETQ. In DNA form, the CDR3 reads TGCGCCAGCAGCTTGGCGGTCGCGGGCGGCTCTACGCAGTATTTT. It encodes CASSLAVAGGSTQYF. The complete variable domain, with remaining parts taken from reference TRBV5-1 and TRBJ2-3, reads KAGVTQTPRYLIKTRGQQVTLSCSPISGHRSVSWYQQTPGQGLQFLFEYFSETQRNKGNFPGRFSGRQFSNSRSEMNVSTLELGDSALYLCASSLAVAGGSTQYFGPGTRLTVL.

V and J are TRBV5-1 and TRBJ2-2, with 7 bases lining up with TRBD2. Germline loops: CDR1 SGHRS, CDR2 YFSETQ. CDR3 length equals 14 residues. Trimming took 2 bases from V and 6 from J; bases not matched to a gene: 4. The CDR3 region is CASSFAGVAGELFF. CDR3 coding DNA: TGCGCCAGCAGCTTTGCGGGGGTGGCCGGGGAGCTGTTTTTT.

The CDR3 DNA sequence: TGTGCCAGCAAAAACTTCGGGGACACCGGGGAGCTGTTTTTT. Translation gives CASKNFGDTGELFF. V is TRBV5-5 and J is TRBJ2-2; TRBD2 is a possible D gene (5 bases). The V gene's germline CDR1 is SGHKS and CDR2 YYEKEE (reference sequence). The CDR3 consists of 14 residues. V dropped 6 bases and J dropped 3 bases, with 12 bases sitting between them. The full variable domain, completed using reference TRBV5-5 and TRBJ2-2, is DAGVTQSPTHLIKTRGQQVTLRCSPISGHKSVSWYQQVLGQGPQFIFQYYEKEERGRGNFPDRFSARQFPNYSSELNVNALLLGDSALYLCASKNFGDTGELFFGEGSRLTVL.

The chain joins TRBV12-5 to TRBJ2-3, with TRBD2 identical over 9 bases. The CDR3 has 13 amino acids. CDR1 LGHNT and CDR2 FRNRAP come from the germline V gene. The ends lost 3 bases at V and 11 bases at J; junction bases unmatched: 6. The CDR3 sequence: CASGFRGTSRQYF. As DNA, the CDR3 is TGTGCTAGTGGTTTCCGGGGGACTAGCAGGCAGTATTTT.

This chain uses TRBV3-1 (or the pseudogene TRBV3-2) with TRBJ1-2, with 8 bases fitting TRBD1. The V gene end was trimmed by 1 base and the J gene end by 3 bases; junction bases not matched to a gene: 4. The CDR3 has 15 amino acids. Looked up from germline, CDR1 is LGHDT and CDR2 is YNNKEL (reference sequence). The CDR3 region is CASSQAGGAYYGYTF. The CDR3 DNA reads as TGTGCCAGCAGCCAAGCAGGGGGCGCCTACTATGGCTACACCTTC.

The chain has TRBV5-1 and TRBJ2-5, with TRBD1 matching over 7 bases. V was pared by 7 bases and J by 5 bases, with 8 bases of the junction left unmatched. The CDR3 is 13 amino acids. Germline lookup yields CDR1 SGHRS and CDR2 YFSETQ. This CDR3 reads CASQGDGGETQYF. CDR3 nucleotide sequence: TGCGCCAGCCAGGGGGATGGCGGGGAGACCCAGTACTTC.

The chain is built from TRBV5-1 and TRBJ2-7, with 10 bases lining up with TRBD2. Germline V gene lookup returns CDR1 SGHRS and CDR2 YFSETQ. Trimming cost V 6 bases and J 1 base; bases outside gene matches: 7. The CDR3 totals 15 residues. CDR3 nucleotide sequence: TGCGCCAGCAAACAAGGACTAGCGGATTCCTACGAGCAGTACTTC. Its translation is CASKQGLADSYEQYF.

This rearrangement joins TRBV2 to TRBJ1-4; no reliable D call. Germline CDR1 reads SNHLY; CDR2 reads FYNNEI. V dropped 10 bases and J dropped 4 bases, with 13 bases sitting between them. The CDR3 length is 13 residues. CDR3 sequence: CATRREVNEKLFF. Here the CDR3 DNA reads TGTGCCACCCGAAGGGAGGTTAATGAAAAACTGTTTTTT.